This T cell receptor beta chain is drawn from a study of CD8+CD57+ T cells in acquired aplastic anemia. Study results and limitations: No significant patient-versus-control difference appeared in CD8+ Simpson's diversity.

The patients chosen for sequencing had shown expansion of CD8+CD57+ cells (detected by flow cytometry). Among the patients, none had received any therapy at the time of blood sampling. Genomic DNA templated the TCR beta VDJ and CDR3 profiling. In TCRdb, the reads were re-called with MiXCR into one record per CDR3 protein. Of roughly 200,000 distinct CDR3 sequences listed, 60% to 80% are singletons. From germline, CDR1 is SEHNR and CDR2 FQNEAQ (reference sequence). Trimming at V came to 4 bases and at J to 4 bases, leaving 6 bases not matched to a gene. This CDR3 contains 14 residues. This clonotype was observed a handful of times. Its antigen is unknown.

The chain has TRBV7-9 and TRBJ2-7, with 8 bases that match TRBD1. The sequence was obtained from a human donor with aplastic anemia. The sequenced material came from sorted CD4+, CD8+, or CD8+CD57+ T cells (not recorded which) from PBMCs. CDR3 coding DNA: TGTGCCAGCAGCTCCCGGGACAGGAGGTACGAGCAGTACTTC. It specifies CASSSRDRRYEQYF. The full variable domain, its missing parts supplied by reference TRBV7-9 and TRBJ2-7, is DTGVSQNPRHKITKRGQNVTFRCDPISEHNRLYWYRQTLGQGPEFLTYFQNEAQLEKSRLLSDRFSAERPKGSFSTLEIQRTEQGDSAMYLCASSSRDRRYEQYFGPGTRLTVT.